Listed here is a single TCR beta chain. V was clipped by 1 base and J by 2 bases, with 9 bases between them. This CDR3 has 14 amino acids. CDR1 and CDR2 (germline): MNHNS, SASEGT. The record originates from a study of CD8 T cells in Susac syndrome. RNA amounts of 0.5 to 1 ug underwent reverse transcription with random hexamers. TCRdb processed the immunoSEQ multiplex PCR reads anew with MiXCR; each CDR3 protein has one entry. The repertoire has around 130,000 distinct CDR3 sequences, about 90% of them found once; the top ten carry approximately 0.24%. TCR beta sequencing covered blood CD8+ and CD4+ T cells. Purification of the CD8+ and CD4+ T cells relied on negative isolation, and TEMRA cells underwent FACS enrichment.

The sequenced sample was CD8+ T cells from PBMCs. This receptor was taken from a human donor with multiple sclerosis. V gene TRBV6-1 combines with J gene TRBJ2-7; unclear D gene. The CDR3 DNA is TGTGCCAGCAGTGAAGTACAAGGGACCTACGAGCAGTACTTC. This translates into CASSEVQGTYEQYF.